There are a few counts of the clone carrying this TCR beta chain. This sample was taken from a study of blood T cells in healthy people across ages. The use of a sample-barcoded 5' primer and a J-beta primer mix characterized a second PCR of about 6 to 11 cycles. TCRdb reprocessed the 5' RACE reads with MiXCR, giving one entry per CDR3 protein. The data hold around 820,000 distinct CDR3 sequences, with roughly 25% observed a single time. The CDR3 has 16 residues. The V segment lost 0 bases and the J segment 5 bases; nucleotides outside the gene matches: 8. In germline, CDR1 is MNHEY, CDR2 SVGAGI. Isolating PBMCs gave at least 6 million of these cells per sample. The data also belong to a second study, concerning T cells of mothers and their children. That publication notes: There were no persistent microchimeric T cell clones detected.

The gene calls are TRBV6-5 and TRBJ2-3, with 7 bases identical to TRBD1. Specimen: blood. This receptor was taken from a boy younger than 18 in good health. The CDR3 DNA is TGTGCCAGCAGTTACTCCGGACAGGCCCGGCGAGATACGCAGTATTTT. Protein product: CASSYSGQARRDTQYF.